Detailed here is one TCR beta chain. This CDR3 is 14 amino acids long. The V gene's germline CDR1 is SGHVS and CDR2 FQNEAQ. V gave up 5 bases and J gave up 5 bases, with 15 bases separating them. The data are from a study of T cell responses to AZD1222 COVID-19 vaccine. Measured with immunoSEQ multiplex PCR; TCRdb has only the in-frame clones, and not every one. The profile covers 100,000 or so clones, with roughly 91% appearing a single time and about 9.3% taken by the ten largest. The chain couples TRBV7-8 to TRBJ1-2, with D tentatively TRBD1 (6 bases). This sample comprised peripheral blood, obtained on day 0 of AZD1222 vaccination. The receptor's source is an adult in good health. Here the CDR3 reads CASSTSSQGYGYTF. In nucleotides, the CDR3 is TGTGCCAGCAGCACATCGTCCCAGGGGTATGGCTACACCTTC.